This T cell receptor beta chain was captured by sequencing in a study of T cell changes during pregnancy in multiple sclerosis. The V end was cut by 4 bases, the J end by 2 bases, with 15 bases between. Germline V gene data show CDR1 as LNHDA and CDR2 as SQIVND (reference sequence). The CDR3 sequence is 15 residues long. Some clones are missing from TCRdb's copy, which holds only in-frame ones; the method was immunoSEQ multiplex PCR. The sample has over 100,000 clones; roughly 90% are singletons. The receptor comes from a female donor with multiple sclerosis, enrolled in a pregnancy study. V gene TRBV19 combines with J gene TRBJ2-7; D is perhaps TRBD2 (6 bases). Sequenced here: peripheral blood, sampled in the third trimester of pregnancy. The CDR3 spells CASSTSGTVPYEQYF. In DNA, the CDR3 is TGTGCCAGTAGTACATCCGGGACTGTACCCTACGAGCAGTACTTC.